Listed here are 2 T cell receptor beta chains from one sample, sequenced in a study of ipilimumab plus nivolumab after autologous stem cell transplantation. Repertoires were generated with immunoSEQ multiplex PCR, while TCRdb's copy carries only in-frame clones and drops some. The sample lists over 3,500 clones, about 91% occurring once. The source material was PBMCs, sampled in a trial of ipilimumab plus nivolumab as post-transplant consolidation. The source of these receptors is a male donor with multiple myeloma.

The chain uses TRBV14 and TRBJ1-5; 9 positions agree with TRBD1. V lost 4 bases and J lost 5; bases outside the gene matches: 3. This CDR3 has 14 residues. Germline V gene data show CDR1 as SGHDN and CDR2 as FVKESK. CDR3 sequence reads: CASSLTGGHQPQHF. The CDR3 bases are TGTGCCAGCAGCCTAACAGGGGGCCATCAGCCCCAGCATTTT.

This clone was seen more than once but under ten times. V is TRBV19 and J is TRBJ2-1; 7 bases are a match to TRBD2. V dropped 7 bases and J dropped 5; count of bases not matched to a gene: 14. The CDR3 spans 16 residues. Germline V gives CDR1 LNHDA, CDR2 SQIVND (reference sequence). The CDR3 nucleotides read TGTGCCAGTACCGCCGGCGCGGGAGTAGGGCACAATGAGCAGTTCTTC. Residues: CASTAGAGVGHNEQFF.